Sequencing of this TCR beta chain was carried out in a study of T cells in Graves' hyperthyroidism and ophthalmopathy. Study-wide results and caveats: Most thyroid clonotypes expanded above 0.001 were also detected in blood.

Absent ophthalmopathy progression within 18 months defined stable Graves' hyperthyroidism. This clonotype was picked up many times. Its antigen is unidentified. This CDR3 comprises 15 residues. The junction had 9 bases not matched to a gene; V was cut back by 6 bases and J by 4 bases. Germline V gene data show CDR1 as SNHLY and CDR2 as FYNNEI. The CDR3 regions of TCR beta were amplified from RNA transcripts. The HTBI primer set served for first-round RT-PCR of the TCR CDR3. TCRdb reprocessed the multiplex PCR reads with MiXCR, giving one entry per CDR3 protein. The data contain approximately 710,000 distinct CDR3 sequences, roughly a sixth of them seen just once; the ten biggest clones take up about 16%.

V usage is TRBV2 and J usage is TRBJ1-2, with 9 bases that match TRBD1. The specimen sequenced was blood. The sequence was collected from a man aged 45 to 65 with Graves' hyperthyroidism. CDR3 residues: CASRSRDRVVYGYTF. The CDR3 DNA sequence: TGTGCCAGCAGGTCCCGGGACAGGGTAGTCTATGGCTACACCTTC. Combining the CDR3 with reference TRBV2 and TRBJ1-2 gives the whole variable domain EPEVTQTPSHQVTQMGQEVILRCVPISNHLYFYWYRQILGQKVEFLVSFYNNEISEKSEIFDDQFSVERPDGSNFTLKIRSTKLEDSAMYFCASRSRDRVVYGYTFGSGTRLTVV.